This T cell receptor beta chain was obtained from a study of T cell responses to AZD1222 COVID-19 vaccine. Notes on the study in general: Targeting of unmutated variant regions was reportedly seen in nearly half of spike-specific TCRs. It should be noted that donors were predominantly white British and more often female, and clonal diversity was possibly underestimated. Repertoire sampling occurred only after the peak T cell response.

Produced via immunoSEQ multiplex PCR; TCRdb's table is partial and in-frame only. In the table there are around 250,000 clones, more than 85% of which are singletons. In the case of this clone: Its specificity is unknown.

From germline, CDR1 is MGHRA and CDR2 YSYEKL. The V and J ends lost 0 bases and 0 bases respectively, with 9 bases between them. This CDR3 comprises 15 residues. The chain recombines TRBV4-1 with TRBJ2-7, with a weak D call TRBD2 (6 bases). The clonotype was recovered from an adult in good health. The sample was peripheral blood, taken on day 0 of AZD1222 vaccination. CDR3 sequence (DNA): TGCGCCAGCAGCCAAGACGTGACTAGCTCCTACGAGCAGTACTTC. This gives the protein CASSQDVTSSYEQYF.